The 3 T cell receptor beta chains below come from one sample, sequenced in a study of blood T cell repertoires in COVID-19 (TCRdb year 2020). The library was generated by the immunoSEQ multiplex PCR assay. This is the immuneACCESS table as TCRdb keeps it, with only in-frame sequences that have V and J called. A part of the clones is gone; compared with another copy, unresolved V genes explain less than half, and the rest is unexplained. Counted in this sample were 90,000 to 150,000 clones; around three quarters of them appeared once. Roughly 4% of the sample is taken by the ten largest. The source material was peripheral blood. The receptor set was obtained from a woman older than 75 with acute or convalescent COVID-19.

V gene TRBV30 combines with J gene TRBJ1-3; D perhaps matches TRBD1 (6 bases). Trimming cost V 3 bases and J 4 bases, with 10 bases left between them. Germline V gene lookup returns CDR1 GTSNPN and CDR2 SVGIG (reference sequence). The CDR3 loop spans 13 amino acids. The CDR3 DNA reads as TGTGCCTGGAGCGCAGGGGCAGGAAACACCATATATTTT. It translates to CAWSAGAGNTIYF.

This chain links TRBV4-3 with TRBJ1-1, with D possibly being TRBD1 (6 bases). V lost 5 bases and J lost 4, with 17 bases in between. This CDR3 spans 15 amino acids. Germline CDR1 LGHNA, CDR2 YSLEER. CDR3 nucleotides: TGCGCCAGCAGCTTTAAAACAGGGTTAGGCACTGAAGCTTTCTTT. Protein product: CASSFKTGLGTEAFF.

As for this clone: A read error may account for a junction end that differs from germline. The J gene is TRBJ1-5, the V gene TRBV7-3; D is undetermined. CDR1 SGHTA and CDR2 FQGTGA come from the germline V gene. The CDR3 spans 12 residues. CDR3: CASSFPAPVRIF. DNA of the CDR3: TGTGCCAGCAGCTTCCCAGCGCCAGTCCGAATTTTT. Full variable domain (remainder filled in from reference TRBV7-3 and TRBJ1-5): GAGVSQTPSNKVTEKGKYVELRCDPISGHTALYWYRQSLGQGPEFLIYFQGTGAADDSGLPNDRFFAVRPEGSVSTLKIQRTERGDSAVYLCASSFPAPVRIFGDGTRLSIL.